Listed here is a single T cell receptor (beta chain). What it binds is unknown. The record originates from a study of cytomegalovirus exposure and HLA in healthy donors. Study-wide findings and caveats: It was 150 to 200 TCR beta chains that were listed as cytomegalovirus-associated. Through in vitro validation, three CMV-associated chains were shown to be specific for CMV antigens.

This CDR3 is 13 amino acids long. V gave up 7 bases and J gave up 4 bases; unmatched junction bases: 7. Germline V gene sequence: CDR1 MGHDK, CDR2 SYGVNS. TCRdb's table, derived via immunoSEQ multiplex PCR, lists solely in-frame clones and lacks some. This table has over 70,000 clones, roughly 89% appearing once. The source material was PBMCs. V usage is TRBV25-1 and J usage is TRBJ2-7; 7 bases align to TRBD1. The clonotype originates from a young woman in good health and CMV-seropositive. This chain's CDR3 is CASIDRAGYEQYF. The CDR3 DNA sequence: TGTGCCAGCATTGACAGGGCAGGGTACGAGCAGTACTTC.